The 6 T cell receptor beta chains below all came from one sample that was sequenced in a study of blood T cell repertoires in COVID-19. The protocol was immunoSEQ multiplex PCR, while the TCRdb copy is restricted to in-frame clones and leaves out a portion. The table includes under 200,000 clones, around nine tenths detected once. The sequenced sample was peripheral blood. The receptor source for this set is a man between 50 and 59 years old with acute or convalescent COVID-19.

This chain uses TRBV3-1 (or the pseudogene TRBV3-2) with TRBJ2-1, with TRBD2 as a possible D gene (5 bases). V gave up 2 bases and J gave up 8 bases, with 10 bases separating them. This CDR3 contains 13 residues. Germline CDR1 and CDR2: LGHDT and YNNKEL (reference sequence). The CDR3, as DNA: TGTGCCAGCAGCCAAAGGATCGGGGATGAGCAGTTCTTC. It is translated as CASSQRIGDEQFF.

The rearrangement links TRBV19 to TRBJ2-3; 13 bases fit TRBD2. CDR3 size: 15 residues. In germline, CDR1 is LNHDA, CDR2 SQIVND (reference sequence). J gave up 8 bases and V 6 bases, and 8 bases lay outside the gene matches. This CDR3 reads CASRQGLAGVSTQYF. The CDR3 coding sequence is TGTGCCAGTAGACAAGGACTAGCGGGAGTTAGTACGCAGTATTTT. The variable domain in full, completed from reference TRBV19 and TRBJ2-3, reads DGGITQSPKYLFRKEGQNVTLSCEQNLNHDAMYWYRQDPGQGLRLIYYSQIVNDFQKGDIAEGYSVSREKKESFPLTVTSAQKNPTAFYLCASRQGLAGVSTQYFGPGTRLTVL.

V gene TRBV19 combines with J gene TRBJ1-2, with TRBD1 matching 7 bases. V gave up 6 bases and J gave up 3 bases; unmatched junction bases: 4. CDR1 and CDR2 (germline): LNHDA, SQIVND (reference sequence). This CDR3 is built from 13 residues. The CDR3 nucleotides are TGTGCCAGTAGGGTGGGACAGCACTATGGCTACACCTTC. Translating it yields CASRVGQHYGYTF.

This clone was detected only a few times. The V and J genes are TRBV4-1 and TRBJ2-5; tentative D call: TRBD2 (5 bases). CDR3 length equals 14 residues. Germline V lookup: CDR1 MGHRA, CDR2 YSYEKL. Trimming left V 0 bases short and J 1 base short, with 6 bases between. The CDR3 coding sequence is TGCGCCAGCAGCCAAGACGGGATCCAAGAGACCCAGTACTTC. Translating it yields CASSQDGIQETQYF.

V is TRBV10-3 and J is TRBJ2-5; 9 bases are shared with TRBD1. This CDR3 is 15 amino acids long. Germline loops: CDR1 ENHRY, CDR2 SYGVKD. V dropped 3 bases and J dropped 5; count of bases not matched to a gene: 7. The CDR3, as DNA: TGTGCCATCAGTGACCCTGGACAGGGGCTGGAGACCCAGTACTTC. Its protein is CAISDPGQGLETQYF.

The rearrangement joins TRBV5-5 to TRBJ2-7, with 11 bases lining up with TRBD1. Germline V gene lookup returns CDR1 SGHKS and CDR2 YYEKEE (reference sequence). The CDR3 is made up of 16 amino acids. V was clipped by 5 bases and J by 5 bases; unmatched bases: 12. The CDR3 DNA follows: TGTGCCAGCAGGGCCGGGACAGGGGGGTATTGGCACGAGCAGTACGTC. This codes for CASRAGTGGYWHEQYV.